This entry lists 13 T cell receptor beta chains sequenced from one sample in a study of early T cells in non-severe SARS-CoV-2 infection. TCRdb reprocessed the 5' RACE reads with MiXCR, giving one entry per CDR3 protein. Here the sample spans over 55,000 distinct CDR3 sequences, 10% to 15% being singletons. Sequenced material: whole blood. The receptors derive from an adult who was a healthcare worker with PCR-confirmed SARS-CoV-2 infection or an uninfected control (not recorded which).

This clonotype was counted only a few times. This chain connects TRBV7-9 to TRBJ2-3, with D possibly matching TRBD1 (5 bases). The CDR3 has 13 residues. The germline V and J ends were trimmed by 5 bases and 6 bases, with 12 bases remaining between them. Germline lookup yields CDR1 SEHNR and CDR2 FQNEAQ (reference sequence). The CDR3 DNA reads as TGTGCCAGCAGCCCGAAGGGGCCGGATACGCAGTATTTT. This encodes CASSPKGPDTQYF.

The DNA for the CDR3 is TGTGCCAGCAGCTACACGACTAACTATGGCTACACCTTC. It yields the protein CASSYTTNYGYTF. The gene calls are TRBV5-4 and TRBJ1-2; D call uncertain. V was trimmed by 3 bases and J by 0 bases, leaving 6 bases between them. The germline gives CDR1 SGHNT, CDR2 YYREEE (reference sequence). CDR3 size: 13 residues.

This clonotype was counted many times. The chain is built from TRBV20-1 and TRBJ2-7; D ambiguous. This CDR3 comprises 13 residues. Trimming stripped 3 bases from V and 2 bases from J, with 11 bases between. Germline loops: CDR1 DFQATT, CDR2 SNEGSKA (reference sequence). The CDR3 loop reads CSARTPAPYEQYF. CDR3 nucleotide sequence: TGCAGTGCTAGGACCCCCGCTCCCTACGAGCAGTACTTC.

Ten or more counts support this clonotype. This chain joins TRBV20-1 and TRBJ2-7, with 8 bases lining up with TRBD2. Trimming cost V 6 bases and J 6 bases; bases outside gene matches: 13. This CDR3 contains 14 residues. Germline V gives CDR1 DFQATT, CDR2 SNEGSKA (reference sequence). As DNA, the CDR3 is TGCAGTGCGGAACTGGCGGGAGGCCTCATCGAGCAGTACTTC. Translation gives CSAELAGGLIEQYF.

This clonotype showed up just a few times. The CDR3 nucleotides read TGTGCCAGCAGTGCCCGCGGGGCAGGGCAGCCCCAGCATTTT. Protein sequence: CASSARGAGQPQHF. This chain uses TRBV12-3 or TRBV12-4 with TRBJ1-5; possibly TRBD1 for D (5 bases). The CDR3 loop spans 14 amino acids. V lost 5 bases and J 7 bases, leaving 15 bases between the germline ends.

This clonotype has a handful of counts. The CDR3, as DNA: TGTGCCAGCAGCTCAGGGATCCCTGGAAACACCATATATTTT. Protein sequence: CASSSGIPGNTIYF. The V and J genes are TRBV25-1 and TRBJ1-3; TRBD1 is a possible D gene (5 bases). Germline CDR1 MGHDK, CDR2 SYGVNS. This CDR3 has 14 residues. Trimming took off 6 bases at V and 2 bases at J, with 11 bases between the two ends.

CDR3 nucleotide sequence: TGCGCCAGCAGCCCAAGACAGGAAATCACCGGGGAGCTGTTTTTT. Encoded protein: CASSPRQEITGELFF. This chain links TRBV5-1 with TRBJ2-2, with a possible D match to TRBD1 (6 bases). Per the germline V gene, CDR1 is SGHRS and CDR2 is YFSETQ. CDR3 size: 15 residues. V was pared by 4 bases and J by 4 bases, with 14 bases between.

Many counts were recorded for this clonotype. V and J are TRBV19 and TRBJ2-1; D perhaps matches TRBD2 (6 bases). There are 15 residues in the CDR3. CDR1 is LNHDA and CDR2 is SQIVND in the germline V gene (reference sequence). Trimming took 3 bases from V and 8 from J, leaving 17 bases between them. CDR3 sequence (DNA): TGTGCCAGTAGTATCCCGAACCTAGCGAGATATGAGCAGTTCTTC. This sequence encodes CASSIPNLARYEQFF. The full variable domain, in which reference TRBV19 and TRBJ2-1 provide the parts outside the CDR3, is DGGITQSPKYLFRKEGQNVTLSCEQNLNHDAMYWYRQDPGQGLRLIYYSQIVNDFQKGDIAEGYSVSREKKESFPLTVTSAQKNPTAFYLCASSIPNLARYEQFFGPGTRLTVL.

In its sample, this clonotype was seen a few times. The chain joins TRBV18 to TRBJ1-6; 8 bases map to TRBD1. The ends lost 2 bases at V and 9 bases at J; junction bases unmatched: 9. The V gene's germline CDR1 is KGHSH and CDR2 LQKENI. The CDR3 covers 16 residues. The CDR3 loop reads CASSPSTGEGGSPLHF. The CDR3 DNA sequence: TGTGCCAGCTCACCATCGACAGGGGAGGGTGGTTCACCCCTCCACTTT.

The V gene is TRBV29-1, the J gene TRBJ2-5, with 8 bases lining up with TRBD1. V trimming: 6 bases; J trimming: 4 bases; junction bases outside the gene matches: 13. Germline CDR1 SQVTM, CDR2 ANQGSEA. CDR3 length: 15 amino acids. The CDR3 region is CSVALTGVVGETQYF. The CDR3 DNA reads TGCAGCGTAGCTTTGACAGGGGTGGTCGGAGAGACCCAGTACTTC.

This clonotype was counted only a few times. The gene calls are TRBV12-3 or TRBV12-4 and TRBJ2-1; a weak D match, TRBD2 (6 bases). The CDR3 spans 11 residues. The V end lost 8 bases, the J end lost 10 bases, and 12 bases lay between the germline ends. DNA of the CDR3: TGTGCCAGCGGACTAAGAGGGGAGCAGTTCTTC. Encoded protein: CASGLRGEQFF.

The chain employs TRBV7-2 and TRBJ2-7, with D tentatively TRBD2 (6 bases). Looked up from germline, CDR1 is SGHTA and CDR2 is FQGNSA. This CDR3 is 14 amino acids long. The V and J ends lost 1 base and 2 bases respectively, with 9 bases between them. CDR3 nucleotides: TGTGCCAGCAGCTTAGACGGGGGAACCTACGAGCAGTACTTC. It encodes CASSLDGGTYEQYF.

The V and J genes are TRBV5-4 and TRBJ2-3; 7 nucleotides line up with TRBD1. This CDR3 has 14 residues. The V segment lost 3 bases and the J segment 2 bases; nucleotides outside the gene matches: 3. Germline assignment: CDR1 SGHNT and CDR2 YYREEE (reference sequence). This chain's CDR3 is CASSSDRHTDTQYF. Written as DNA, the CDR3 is TGTGCCAGCAGCTCGGACAGGCACACAGATACGCAGTATTTT.